A single sample gave rise to the 27 T cell receptor beta chains below, sequenced in a study of shared clonotypes between healthy human individuals. Sequenced by immunoSEQ multiplex PCR; TCRdb stores in-frame clones only, minus some. Of roughly 2.5 million clones listed, roughly 92% are singletons. The sequenced sample was naive CD4+ T cells sorted from blood. The subset denotes: CD45RA+ positively selected. These receptors originate from a man younger than 35 in good health.

The chain uses TRBV9 and TRBJ2-1; D may be TRBD2 (5 bases). Trimming shortened V by 4 bases and J by 12 bases, and 20 bases separated the two germline ends. CDR1 and CDR2 (germline): SGDLS, YYNGEE. The CDR3 is 14 residues long. CDR3 in amino acids: CASSSSDFSVGQFF. Here the CDR3 DNA reads TGTGCCAGCAGCTCCTCGGACTTCTCGGTGGGGCAGTTCTTC.

The genes are TRBV5-4 and TRBJ2-1, with 8 bases identical to TRBD1. Germline values: CDR1 SGHNT, CDR2 YYREEE (reference sequence). The CDR3 covers 15 residues. V gave up 3 bases and J gave up 3 bases; unmatched junction bases: 5. CDR3 coding DNA: TGTGCCAGCAGCTCAGGGGGCCCCGACTACAATGAGCAGTTCTTC. Its translation: CASSSGGPDYNEQFF.

The chain employs TRBV5-1 and TRBJ1-6, with D tentatively TRBD1 (5 bases). This CDR3 is built from 16 residues. Germline-derived CDR1 and CDR2 are SGHRS and YFSETQ. Trimming stripped 2 bases from V and 13 bases from J, with 22 bases between. Written as DNA, the CDR3 is TGCGCCAGCAGCTTTACAGGTTCGGGGACCTCACTCCCCCTCCACTTT. Its translation: CASSFTGSGTSLPLHF. Complete variable domain (other parts from reference TRBV5-1 and TRBJ1-6): KAGVTQTPRYLIKTRGQQVTLSCSPISGHRSVSWYQQTPGQGLQFLFEYFSETQRNKGNFPGRFSGRQFSNSRSEMNVSTLELGDSALYLCASSFTGSGTSLPLHFGNGTRLTVT.

The rearrangement joins TRBV7-9 to TRBJ2-7; TRBD1 is a possible D gene (6 bases). Germline CDR1 reads SEHNR; CDR2 reads FQNEAQ (reference sequence). The CDR3 length is 14 residues. Trimming stripped 8 bases from V and 5 bases from J, with 19 bases between. The CDR3 loop is CASVFPGASHEQYF. CDR3 DNA sequence: TGTGCCAGCGTCTTCCCAGGGGCTTCCCACGAGCAGTACTTC.

V is TRBV6-6 and J is TRBJ1-1; 7 positions agree with TRBD1. J lost 10 bases, V lost 6 bases, and 14 bases had no gene match. CDR1 and CDR2 from the germline V gene are MNHNY and SVGAGI (reference sequence). The CDR3 has 14 amino acids. The CDR3 here is CASRVPGGLSLAFF. CDR3 DNA sequence: TGTGCCAGCAGAGTACCAGGGGGGCTAAGCTTAGCTTTCTTT.

The chain recombines TRBV6-6 with TRBJ1-4; 10 bases line up with TRBD1. The CDR3 has 15 residues. The germline CDR1 and CDR2 sequences are MNHNY and SVGAGI (reference sequence). Germline trimming cut 4 bases from V and 3 bases from J; bases unmatched to any gene: 2. CDR3 DNA: TGTGCCAGCAGTTCTGGACAGGGGGCTAATGAAAAACTGTTTTTT. Translation gives CASSSGQGANEKLFF.

CDR3 nucleotide sequence: TGTGCCAGCAGCTCAGGACAGACGAACACTGAAGCTTTCTTT. Encoded protein: CASSSGQTNTEAFF. The genes are TRBV5-4 and TRBJ1-1; D may be TRBD1 (6 bases). The germline V gene encodes CDR1 SGHNT and CDR2 YYREEE (reference sequence). Trimming cost V 3 bases and J 1 base, with 10 bases left between them. The length of the CDR3 is 14 residues.

J is TRBJ1-5 and V is TRBV4-1; 9 bases match TRBD1. CDR1 MGHRA and CDR2 YSYEKL come from the germline V gene. The junction had 6 bases not matched to a gene; V was cut back by 5 bases and J by 7 bases. The CDR3 length is 14 residues. CDR3 region: CASSETGGGQPQHF. CDR3 bases: TGCGCCAGCAGCGAAACAGGGGGCGGGCAGCCCCAGCATTTT.

The gene calls are TRBV7-2 and TRBJ1-5; D perhaps matches TRBD1 (6 bases). V was pared by 2 bases and J by 7 bases, with 9 bases between. Germline assignment: CDR1 SGHTA and CDR2 FQGNSA. The CDR3 is 13 amino acids. The CDR3, as DNA: TGTGCCAGCAGCTTACTAGGGGGACAGCCCCAGCATTTT. Translating gives CASSLLGGQPQHF.

The rearrangement joins TRBV2 to TRBJ2-2, with 11 bases lining up with TRBD2. The CDR3 covers 15 residues. From germline, CDR1 is SNHLY and CDR2 FYNNEI. Losses at the gene ends were 6 bases for V and 6 bases for J; bases not matched to a gene: 6. The CDR3 DNA reads TGTGCCAGCAGGGTCGGTAGCGGGAGGGCCGGGGAGCTGTTTTTT. Its translation is CASRVGSGRAGELFF.

The chain couples TRBV7-2 to TRBJ1-5; 9 bases match TRBD1. This CDR3 contains 14 residues. Trimming cost V 2 bases and J 11 bases; bases outside gene matches: 7. CDR1 is SGHTA, CDR2 FQGNSA, per germline. The CDR3 spells CASSLRDRESAQHF. The CDR3 bases are TGTGCCAGCAGCTTACGGGACAGGGAATCAGCCCAGCATTTT. The complete variable domain, with remaining parts taken from reference TRBV7-2 and TRBJ1-5, reads GAGVSQSPSNKVTEKGKDVELRCDPISGHTALYWYRQSLGQGLEFLIYFQGNSAPDKSGLPSDRFSAERTGGSVSTLTIQRTQQEDSAVYLCASSLRDRESAQHFGDGTRLSIL.

The rearrangement uses TRBV14 and TRBJ2-7, with D maybe TRBD1 (5 bases). CDR3 length: 13 amino acids. Germline V lookup: CDR1 SGHDN, CDR2 FVKESK. Trimming removed 1 base at V and 6 bases at J, with 10 bases between. Here the CDR3 reads CASSQARVGEQYF. CDR3 in DNA: TGTGCCAGCAGCCAAGCCAGGGTCGGCGAGCAGTACTTC.

The genes are TRBV19 and TRBJ2-7, with TRBD1 identical over 7 bases. The CDR3 extends over 13 amino acids. V lost 8 bases to trimming and J lost 0 bases; unmatched junction nucleotides: 4. Germline V lookup: CDR1 LNHDA, CDR2 SQIVND (reference sequence). The CDR3 protein is CASEGATSYEQYF. For the CDR3, the DNA is TGTGCCAGTGAGGGGGCAACCTCCTACGAGCAGTACTTC.

The chain employs TRBV30 and TRBJ2-2; 12 nucleotides line up with TRBD2. The CDR3 totals 16 residues. CDR1 is GTSNPN, CDR2 SVGIG, per germline (reference sequence). The V and J ends lost 3 bases and 1 base, in that order; junction bases with no gene match: 3. In nucleotides, the CDR3 is TGTGCCTGGAGGCGGGGACTAGCGGGGAACACCGGGGAGCTGTTTTTT. It translates to CAWRRGLAGNTGELFF.

This clone has just one count. This chain links TRBV28 with TRBJ1-1; D unclear. This CDR3 region has 15 residues. Germline CDR1 is MDHEN and CDR2 is SYDVKM. The V end was cut by 1 base, the J end by 4 bases, with 13 bases between. The DNA of the CDR3 is TGTGCCAGCAGTTTATTCGTCGCAGGAGCCACTGAAGCTTTCTTT. Translation gives CASSLFVAGATEAFF.

The rearrangement uses TRBV6-5 and TRBJ1-1, with TRBD1 identical over 7 bases. The germline CDR1 and CDR2 sequences are MNHEY and SVGAGI. The CDR3 extends over 12 amino acids. V shed 0 bases and J 9 bases; nucleotides not matched to a gene: 1. The CDR3 DNA reads as TGTGCCAGCAGTTACTCGGGACAGAAAGCTTTCTTT. The encoded protein is CASSYSGQKAFF.

Here the CDR3 reads CASSLSTGNIQYF. DNA for the CDR3: TGTGCCAGCAGCTTAAGTACAGGAAACATTCAGTACTTC. V and J are TRBV7-3 and TRBJ2-4; TRBD1 is a possible D gene (5 bases). V lost 1 base to trimming and J lost 6 bases, with 7 bases between them. Per germline, CDR1 SGHTA and CDR2 FQGTGA. The CDR3 sequence is 13 residues long.

This chain uses TRBV7-2 with TRBJ2-3, with TRBD1 identical over 9 bases. V shed 3 bases, J shed 4 bases, and the junction held 8 bases outside the gene matches. CDR1 and CDR2 from the germline V gene are SGHTA and FQGNSA. CDR3 length: 16 residues. The CDR3 loop reads CASSFSVRQGADTQYF. The CDR3 coding sequence is TGTGCCAGCAGCTTTTCCGTGAGACAGGGGGCAGATACGCAGTATTTT.

The chain has TRBV9 and TRBJ2-1; D gene uncertain. The CDR3 runs 16 residues. Looked up from germline, CDR1 is SGDLS and CDR2 is YYNGEE. V lost 4 bases, J lost 8 bases, and 22 bases lay in between. CDR3 loop: CASSPRRHSGPDEQFF. The DNA of the CDR3 is TGTGCCAGCAGCCCCCGCCGGCACTCCGGGCCAGATGAGCAGTTCTTC.

This chain uses TRBV5-1 with TRBJ2-3, with 14 bases fitting TRBD2. In germline, CDR1 is SGHRS, CDR2 YFSETQ. This CDR3 spans 18 amino acids. Unmatched junction bases numbered 13, after V lost 6 bases and J lost 4 bases. The CDR3 DNA reads TGCGCCAGCATCCCTCGGCGGACTAGCGGGGGGCCTGCAGATACGCAGTATTTT. As protein: CASIPRRTSGGPADTQYF.

The rearrangement joins TRBV5-1 to TRBJ1-4; D possibly corresponds to TRBD1 (6 bases). This CDR3 has 17 residues. Trimming left V 0 bases short and J 4 bases short, with 16 bases between. From germline, CDR1 is SGHRS and CDR2 YFSETQ. CDR3 sequence (DNA): TGCGCCAGCAGCTTGGCTGGGACATCGATGAGTAATGAAAAACTGTTTTTT. Protein product: CASSLAGTSMSNEKLFF.

J is TRBJ2-3 and V is TRBV11-2; D is possibly TRBD2 (7 bases). This CDR3 contains 17 residues. With 1 base removed from V and 0 bases from J, the gap between germline ends came to 14 bases. Germline V gives CDR1 SGHAT, CDR2 FQNNGV. DNA for the CDR3: TGTGCCAGCAGCTTAGGGGGAGGGGGGTTTAGCACAGATACGCAGTATTTT. Its protein product is CASSLGGGGFSTDTQYF.

This chain uses TRBV12-5 with TRBJ1-5, with a weak D call TRBD1 (5 bases). Germline V gene lookup returns CDR1 LGHNT and CDR2 FRNRAP. Trimming stripped 1 base from V and 0 bases from J, with 22 bases between. This CDR3 has 20 amino acids. This chain's CDR3 is CASGLAPKMGGDYSNQPQHF. The CDR3 nucleotides read TGTGCTAGTGGTTTGGCCCCCAAAATGGGGGGGGATTATAGCAATCAGCCCCAGCATTTT.

The V call is TRBV2, the J call TRBJ1-5; D remains ambiguous. This CDR3 has 14 amino acids. The ends were cut back, 2 bases at V and 6 bases at J, with 11 bases in the middle. Per germline, CDR1 SNHLY and CDR2 FYNNEI. The CDR3, as DNA: TGTGCCAGCAGTGAATGGTTGGGAGGTCAGCCCCAGCATTTT. As protein: CASSEWLGGQPQHF.

Note on this clone: Within the sample, other DNA sequences also encode this same CDR3. V usage is TRBV7-9 and J usage is TRBJ1-4; a weak D match, TRBD1 (5 bases). Germline V CDR1 and CDR2: SEHNR, FQNEAQ (reference sequence). V lost 5 bases to trimming and J lost 2 bases, with 12 bases between them. The CDR3 has 15 amino acids. CDR3 coding DNA: TGTGCCAGCAGCCCCGATGGGGGGACTAATGAAAAACTGTTTTTT. Its protein is CASSPDGGTNEKLFF. Based on the CDR3 plus reference TRBV7-9 and TRBJ1-4, the full variable domain is DTGVSQNPRHKITKRGQNVTFRCDPISEHNRLYWYRQTLGQGPEFLTYFQNEAQLEKSRLLSDRFSAERPKGSFSTLEIQRTEQGDSAMYLCASSPDGGTNEKLFFGSGTQLSVL.

This chain uses TRBV5-1 with TRBJ1-5; TRBD1 is a possible D gene (5 bases). The CDR3 runs to 15 residues. The V and J ends lost 4 bases and 2 bases respectively, with 13 bases between them. The germline V gene has CDR1 SGHRS and CDR2 YFSETQ. The CDR3 sequence is CASSPEGRGNQPQHF. The CDR3 nucleotides read TGCGCCAGCAGCCCGGAGGGGCGCGGCAATCAGCCCCAGCATTTT.

This chain uses TRBV6-5 with TRBJ1-4, with D perhaps TRBD1 (6 bases). Trimming pared 2 bases from V and 4 bases from J, leaving 11 bases between. Germline V gene sequence: CDR1 MNHEY, CDR2 SVGAGI. There are 15 residues in the CDR3. The CDR3 nucleotides read TGTGCCAGCAGTTACGGCGGCAGGGGTAATGAAAAACTGTTTTTT. The encoded protein is CASSYGGRGNEKLFF.